The 21 T cell receptor beta chains listed next were all sequenced from one sample in a study of Ad26.COV2.S vaccination and SARS-CoV-2 variants (TCRdb year 2021). Library creation used the immunoSEQ multiplex PCR assay. Here the immuneACCESS table is served through TCRdb, limited to in-frame sequences with V and J called. Missing clones are a known gap in these copies; in checked studies unresolved V genes cover under half, and the rest lacks a known reason. The sample includes over 400,000 clones, with roughly 89% observed a single time. Clones ranked in the top ten supply about 2.5% of the sample. The sample's treatment or condition label is to be understood as: around 19 received Ad26.COV2.S at low or high dose, single or two shots; five or six received placebo; per-sample allocation not given. For vaccine and placebo recipients, the sequenced repertoires came from samples collected on day 63 after the first injection.

Sequenced material: peripheral blood, taken in a trial of Ad26.COV2.S vaccine versus placebo. These receptors originate from a person between 18 and 65 years old who received the Ad26.COV2.S COVID-19 vaccine or a placebo.

This clone was seen more than once but under ten times. The rearrangement uses TRBV28 and TRBJ2-7, with D perhaps matching TRBD1 (6 bases). The CDR3 sequence is 13 residues long. Trimming pared 3 bases from V and 3 bases from J, leaving 9 bases between. Germline V CDR1 and CDR2: MDHEN, SYDVKM. The CDR3 reads CASSFWTDYEQYF. The CDR3 region has the DNA TGTGCCAGCAGTTTTTGGACAGACTACGAGCAGTACTTC.

The DNA for the CDR3 is TGTGCCAGCAGCGCCGCGACGGAGAACACTGAAGCTTTCTTT. It encodes CASSAATENTEAFF. The rearrangement uses TRBV9 and TRBJ1-1; no clear D. This CDR3 is 14 amino acids long. Germline V gene lookup returns CDR1 SGDLS and CDR2 YYNGEE. V lost 3 bases, J lost 1 base, and 10 bases lay in between.

This clone was picked up a small number of times. The V and J genes are TRBV13 and TRBJ1-1, with unresolved D. The CDR3 extends over 13 amino acids. Germline CDR1 is PRHDT and CDR2 is FYEKMQ (reference sequence). Trimming removed 3 bases from V and 11 bases from J, with 16 bases in between. In DNA form, the CDR3 reads TGTGCCAGCAGCTTGAAAGTATTCTACCCGGCTTTCTTT. Its translation is CASSLKVFYPAFF.

This clone was counted once. V usage is TRBV18 and J usage is TRBJ2-7; TRBD1 aligns across 12 bases. CDR1 is KGHSH, CDR2 LQKENI, per germline. After removal of 3 bases from V and 7 bases from J, the junction contained 10 bases not matched to a gene. CDR3 length: 16 amino acids. The CDR3 region has the DNA TGTGCCAGCTCACCCAAGCCCGGGACAGGGGGCGGGGAGCAGTACTTC. The encoded protein is CASSPKPGTGGGEQYF.

As to this clone: Additional DNA sequences in this sample encode the identical CDR3. This rearrangement joins TRBV11-3 to TRBJ1-1; the D gene is possibly TRBD1 (5 bases). Germline lookup yields CDR1 SGHNT and CDR2 YENEEA. Trimming removed 5 bases at V and 4 bases at J, with 11 bases between. This CDR3 spans 13 amino acids. The CDR3 loop reads CASSPRGGTEAFF. CDR3 in DNA: TGTGCCAGCAGCCCTCGGGGGGGCACTGAAGCTTTCTTT. Filled out from reference TRBV11-3 and TRBJ1-1, the complete variable domain reads EAGVVQSPRYKIIEKKQPVAFWCNPISGHNTLYWYLQNLGQGPELLIRYENEEAVDDSQLPKDRFSAERLKGVDSTLKIQPAELGDSAVYLCASSPRGGTEAFFGQGTRLTVV.

V gene TRBV7-2 combines with J gene TRBJ1-1; TRBD1 aligns across 9 bases. The germline V gene encodes CDR1 SGHTA and CDR2 FQGNSA. The CDR3 extends over 13 amino acids. Trimming at V came to 3 bases and at J to 10 bases, leaving 6 bases not matched to a gene. This CDR3 reads CASSFRTGERAFF. As DNA, the CDR3 is TGTGCCAGCAGCTTCCGGACAGGGGAGCGAGCTTTCTTT. Together with reference TRBV7-2 and TRBJ1-1, the CDR3 gives the full variable domain: GAGVSQSPSNKVTEKGKDVELRCDPISGHTALYWYRQSLGQGLEFLIYFQGNSAPDKSGLPSDRFSAERTGGSVSTLTIQRTQQEDSAVYLCASSFRTGERAFFGQGTRLTVV.

The J gene is TRBJ2-1, the V gene TRBV7-9; no clear D gene. Germline V gene lookup returns CDR1 SEHNR and CDR2 FQNEAQ (reference sequence). The CDR3 runs 14 residues. Trimming took 5 bases from V and 1 from J, leaving 9 bases between them. The DNA of the CDR3 is TGTGCCAGCAGCCCCTTAGGGTCCTACAATGAGCAGTTCTTC. Amino acids: CASSPLGSYNEQFF.

The CDR3 DNA sequence: TGTGCCAGCCTCAAAGGGGAGCTAGCGAGGTGTTTCTACAATGAGCAGTTCTTC. Translated: CASLKGELARCFYNEQFF. The chain recombines TRBV21-1 with TRBJ2-1; the D call of TRBD2 is as the table states it, not checked on the DNA. TRBV21-1 is shown as a pseudogene. This CDR3 has 18 amino acids.

This chain uses TRBV30 with TRBJ1-2, with D tentatively TRBD1 (5 bases). Germline-derived CDR1 and CDR2 are GTSNPN and SVGIG (reference sequence). The length of the CDR3 is 13 residues. Trimming pared 6 bases from V and 8 bases from J, leaving 19 bases between. The CDR3 protein is CACDLFLGDGYTF. In nucleotides, the CDR3 is TGTGCCTGCGACCTCTTTTTGGGGGACGGCTACACCTTC. The full variable domain, with the rest looked up from reference TRBV30 and TRBJ1-2, is SQTIHQWPATLVQPVGSPLSLECTVEGTSNPNLYWYRQAAGRGLQLLFYSVGIGQISSEVPQNLSASRPQDRQFILSSKKLLLSDSGFYLCACDLFLGDGYTFGSGTRLTVV.

The rearrangement uses TRBV20-1 and TRBJ2-1, with 9 bases matching TRBD2. The CDR3 covers 14 residues. V lost 3 bases, J lost 6 bases, and 6 bases stayed unmatched. CDR1 is DFQATT, CDR2 SNEGSKA, per germline (reference sequence). The chain's CDR3 is CSASISGGFNEQFF. The CDR3 region has the DNA TGCAGTGCTAGTATAAGCGGGGGGTTCAATGAGCAGTTCTTC.

The rearrangement links TRBV7-9 to TRBJ1-5; no clear D. The CDR3 runs to 12 residues. Between the trimmed V and J ends, which lost 5 bases and 9 bases, there was a span of 11 bases. CDR1 and CDR2 (germline): SEHNR, FQNEAQ (reference sequence). CDR3 amino acids: CASSPGLGPQHF. The CDR3 DNA reads TGTGCCAGCAGCCCCGGTCTGGGGCCCCAGCATTTT.

The V and J genes are TRBV24-1 and TRBJ2-1; TRBD1 might be the D (5 bases). The CDR3 runs 16 residues. Germline loops: CDR1 KGHDR, CDR2 SFDVKD. V lost 4 bases and J lost 2, with 14 bases in between. The CDR3 coding sequence is TGTGCCACCAGTGACCCAGGGTCCCCACCCTACAATGAGCAGTTCTTC. It is translated as CATSDPGSPPYNEQFF.

This chain links TRBV5-3 with TRBJ2-1, with TRBD2 matching 7 bases. TRBV5-3 is identified as an open reading frame with a role that is uncertain. The trim removed 3 bases at V and 4 bases at J, leaving 10 bases unmatched. The CDR3 runs to 16 residues. DNA for the CDR3: TGTGCCAGAAGCTCCCCGGGGACTACCCCGTACAATGAGCAGTTCTTC. Its translation: CARSSPGTTPYNEQFF.

J is TRBJ1-5 and V is TRBV15, with D possibly being TRBD1 (6 bases). Between the trimmed V and J ends, which lost 6 bases and 4 bases, there was a span of 10 bases. This CDR3 is 13 amino acids long. Germline V gene sequence: CDR1 LNHNV, CDR2 YYDKDF (reference sequence). CDR3 in amino acids: CATSIGGNQPQHF. CDR3 DNA sequence: TGTGCCACCAGTATAGGGGGAAATCAGCCCCAGCATTTT.

The chain employs TRBV28 and TRBJ1-6; D is uncertain. The CDR3 is 16 residues long. V lost 7 bases to trimming and J lost 0 bases, with 13 bases between them. The germline gives CDR1 MDHEN, CDR2 SYDVKM. As DNA, the CDR3 is TGTGCCAGCACCCTTATGAGAAGCTCCTATAATTCACCCCTCCACTTT. As protein: CASTLMRSSYNSPLHF.

The chain recombines TRBV21-1 with TRBJ1-2; the D segment call TRBD1 is taken from the table without a DNA check. TRBV21-1 represents a pseudogene. CDR3 length equals 14 residues. In DNA, the CDR3 is TGTGCCAGTCCACAGGACCTCTCCTGGTATGGCTACACCTTC. This gives the protein CASPQDLSWYGYTF.

CDR3 sequence: CASSLSLGQGNEQFF. The CDR3 DNA sequence: TGTGCCAGCAGCTTAAGTCTGGGACAGGGGAATGAGCAGTTCTTC. J is TRBJ2-1 and V is TRBV11-2, with TRBD1 identical over 10 bases. CDR3 size: 15 residues. Germline V lookup: CDR1 SGHAT, CDR2 FQNNGV. The ends lost 2 bases at V and 7 bases at J; junction bases unmatched: 5.

This sequence joins TRBV21-1 and TRBJ1-3. TRBV21-1 is recorded as a pseudogene. CDR3 length equals 10 residues. The CDR3 is CASSSRTIYF. The CDR3 bases are TGTGCCAGCAGTTCAAGAACCATATATTTT.

The chain employs TRBV6-6 and TRBJ1-2; 7 nucleotides line up with TRBD1. This CDR3 comprises 15 residues. The germline V gene has CDR1 MNHNY and CDR2 SVGAGI (reference sequence). The ends lost 5 bases at V and 7 bases at J; junction bases unmatched: 13. The CDR3 coding sequence is TGTGCCAGCAGTACCACCTCCAGGGGGAGTCGTGGCTACACCTTC. Its protein product is CASSTTSRGSRGYTF.

This chain connects TRBV12-3 or TRBV12-4 to TRBJ2-5; D is uncertain. The CDR3 has 11 amino acids. V was clipped by 6 bases and J by 8 bases, with 10 bases between them. In DNA form, the CDR3 reads TGTGCCAGCAGCCTACAGCTAACCCAGTACTTC. This encodes CASSLQLTQYF.

The CDR3 loop reads CASSPGRDSSGNTIYF. The DNA of the CDR3 is TGTGCCAGCTCCCCCGGCCGGGACAGCTCTGGAAACACCATATATTTT. This chain uses TRBV18 with TRBJ1-3; 7 bases are shared with TRBD1. V was clipped by 6 bases and J by 0 bases; unmatched bases: 8. The CDR3 is 16 residues long. The germline CDR1 and CDR2 sequences are KGHSH and LQKENI.